The clone carrying this T cell receptor beta chain is a singleton in its sample. These data belong to a study of blood T cell repertoires in COVID-19. Looking at the study overall: Samples taken during acute and convalescent COVID-19 were collected in the United States, Italy and Spain. Nucleic acid was either cDNA or gDNA, and it came from T cells, B-cell-depleted T cells, or PBMCs.

Assay: immunoSEQ multiplex PCR; the TCRdb copy retains only in-frame clones and omits some. The sample contains more than 95,000 clones, roughly 83% of which appear only once. Germline V lookup: CDR1 MDHEN, CDR2 SYDVKM. Trimming pared 7 bases from V and 2 bases from J, leaving 12 bases between. This CDR3 comprises 14 residues. Sequencing was carried out using peripheral blood. The clonotype originates from a man aged 30-40 years with acute or convalescent COVID-19. This rearrangement joins TRBV28 to TRBJ1-5, with D maybe TRBD1 (6 bases). The CDR3 bases are TGTGCCAGCATGTCAGGGGTAGGCAATCAGCCCCAGCATTTT. Translated: CASMSGVGNQPQHF.